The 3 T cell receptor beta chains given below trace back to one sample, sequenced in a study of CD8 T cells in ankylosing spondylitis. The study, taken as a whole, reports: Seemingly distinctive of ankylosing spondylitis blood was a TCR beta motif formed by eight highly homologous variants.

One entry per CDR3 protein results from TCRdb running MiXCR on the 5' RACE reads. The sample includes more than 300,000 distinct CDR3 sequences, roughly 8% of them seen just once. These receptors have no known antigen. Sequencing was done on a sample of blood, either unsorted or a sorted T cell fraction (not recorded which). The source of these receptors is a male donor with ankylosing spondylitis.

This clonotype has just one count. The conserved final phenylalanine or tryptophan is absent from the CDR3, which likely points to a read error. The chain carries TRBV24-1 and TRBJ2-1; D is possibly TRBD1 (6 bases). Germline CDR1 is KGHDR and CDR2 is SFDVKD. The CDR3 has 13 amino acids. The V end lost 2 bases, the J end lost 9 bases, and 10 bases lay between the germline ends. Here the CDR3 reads CATSDYRAAEQFL. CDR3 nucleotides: TGTGCCACCAGTGATTACAGGGCGGCTGAGCAGTTCCTC.

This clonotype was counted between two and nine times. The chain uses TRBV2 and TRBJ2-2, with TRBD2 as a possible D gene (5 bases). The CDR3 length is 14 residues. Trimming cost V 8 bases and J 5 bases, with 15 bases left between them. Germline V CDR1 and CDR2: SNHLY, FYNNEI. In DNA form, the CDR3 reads TGTGCCAGCCTACCCGGGCGCGGGACCGGGGAGCTGTTTTTT. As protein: CASLPGRGTGELFF. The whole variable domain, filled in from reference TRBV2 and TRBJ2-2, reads EPEVTQTPSHQVTQMGQEVILRCVPISNHLYFYWYRQILGQKVEFLVSFYNNEISEKSEIFDDQFSVERPDGSNFTLKIRSTKLEDSAMYFCASLPGRGTGELFFGEGSRLTVL.

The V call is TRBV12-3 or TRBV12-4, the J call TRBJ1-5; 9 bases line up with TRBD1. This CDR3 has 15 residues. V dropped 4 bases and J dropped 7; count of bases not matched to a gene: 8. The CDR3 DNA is TGTGCCAGCAGTTCCCGGACAGGGGACGAACAGCCCCAGCATTTT. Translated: CASSSRTGDEQPQHF.